Included here is one T cell receptor beta chain sequence, with context. The length of the CDR3 is 16 residues. CDR1 and CDR2 from the germline V gene are SEHNR and FQNEAQ (reference sequence). Losses at the gene ends were 5 bases for V and 4 bases for J; bases not matched to a gene: 10. This record comes from a study of blood T cell repertoires in COVID-19. As processed by the authors: Reference gene primer amplification in the assay estimated nucleated cell counts. Using immunoSEQ multiplex PCR, the repertoire was profiled, and TCRdb retains in-frame clones only, with some absent. V and J calls and clone size are copied from that table; D and trimming were computed from the DNA. Counted here are around 100,000 clones, roughly nine tenths occurring once; the ten biggest clones make up 7% to 9.5%.

The source of this sequence is a man under 40 in a cohort sampled during active COVID-19. V usage is TRBV7-9 and J usage is TRBJ1-3, with 8 bases identical to TRBD1. Sequenced input: peripheral blood. The chain's CDR3 is CASSTTTGAAGNTIYF. CDR3 nucleotides: TGTGCCAGCAGCACAACGACAGGGGCGGCGGGAAACACCATATATTTT.